This T cell receptor (beta chain) was retrieved from a study of cytomegalovirus exposure and HLA in healthy donors. As for this clone: The antigen remains undetermined.

It was with 60 Vbeta and 13 Jbeta primers that the PCR ran. Method: immunoSEQ multiplex PCR; TCRdb's copy keeps in-frame clones and lacks some. The sample has 150,000 or so clones, around two thirds seen once; the top ten hold about 10%. Whole-study findings and limits: Later analysis showed most CMV-associated TCR beta chains appearing HLA-restricted.

Germline V lookup: CDR1 SEHNR, CDR2 FQNEAQ (reference sequence). The CDR3 spans 14 residues. Losses at the gene ends were 7 bases for V and 3 bases for J; bases not matched to a gene: 6. This chain uses TRBV7-9 with TRBJ1-5, with TRBD1 matching 7 bases. This sequence originates from a man aged 25 to 45 in good health and CMV-seropositive. Sequenced input: PBMCs. CDR3 sequence (DNA): TGTGCCAGCAACCGAGACAGGGCCAATCAGCCCCAGCATTTT. It specifies CASNRDRANQPQHF. The entire variable domain, with the rest obtained from reference TRBV7-9 and TRBJ1-5, is as follows: DTGVSQNPRHKITKRGQNVTFRCDPISEHNRLYWYRQTLGQGPEFLTYFQNEAQLEKSRLLSDRFSAERPKGSFSTLEIQRTEQGDSAMYLCASNRDRANQPQHFGDGTRLSIL.